One sample yielded the 9 T cell receptor beta chains listed below, sequenced in a study of shared clonotypes between healthy human individuals. Sequencing used immunoSEQ multiplex PCR; TCRdb keeps in-frame clones, though not all of them. The data show some 450,000 clones, with approximately 77% seen just once and about 12% held by the top ten. Sequencing was done on a sample of PBMCs. The receptor source for this set is a middle-aged woman in good health. Some clones in this sample may be carry-over from other donors' samples.

The chain uses TRBV5-1 and TRBJ2-2; no reliable D call. Trimming took off 4 bases at V and 5 bases at J, with 9 bases between the two ends. The CDR3 covers 13 residues. Germline V CDR1 and CDR2: SGHRS, YFSETQ. CDR3: CASSHRPTGELFF. The CDR3 DNA reads as TGCGCCAGCAGCCACCGACCTACCGGGGAGCTGTTTTTT.

The rearrangement uses TRBV7-2 and TRBJ1-1; D possibly corresponds to TRBD1 (6 bases). CDR1 is SGHTA, CDR2 FQGNSA, per germline. V was clipped by 3 bases and J by 7 bases, with 12 bases between them. The CDR3 has 13 amino acids. The CDR3 loop reads CASSLGGHGEAFF. The CDR3 DNA is TGTGCCAGCAGCTTGGGGGGGCATGGTGAAGCTTTCTTT. Supplemented by reference TRBV7-2 and TRBJ1-1, the full variable domain reads GAGVSQSPSNKVTEKGKDVELRCDPISGHTALYWYRQSLGQGLEFLIYFQGNSAPDKSGLPSDRFSAERTGGSVSTLTIQRTQQEDSAVYLCASSLGGHGEAFFGQGTRLTVV.

The gene calls are TRBV7-2 and TRBJ2-2; D may be TRBD2 (6 bases). Trimming removed 6 bases from V and 0 bases from J, with 11 bases in between. This CDR3 is 15 amino acids long. Germline CDR1 is SGHTA and CDR2 is FQGNSA. The CDR3 DNA reads as TGTGCCAGCAGGAGCGGGCCCGCGAACACCGGGGAGCTGTTTTTT. It encodes CASRSGPANTGELFF.

The chain uses TRBV6-1 and TRBJ2-2, with D perhaps TRBD2 (6 bases). With 5 bases removed from V and 5 bases from J, the gap between germline ends came to 15 bases. CDR1 and CDR2 from the germline V gene are MNHNS and SASEGT. This CDR3 contains 15 residues. The DNA of the CDR3 is TGTGCCAGCAGTCCAAGGAGGGCCGGAACCGGGGAGCTGTTTTTT. This encodes CASSPRRAGTGELFF.

This clone occurred once. V gene TRBV4-3 combines with J gene TRBJ2-1, with D unclear. Trimming left V 0 bases short and J 9 bases short, with 15 bases between. In germline, CDR1 is LGHNA, CDR2 YSLEER. The CDR3 sequence is 15 residues long. The CDR3, as DNA: TGCGCCAGCAGCCAAGAGGCCCCCCATACGAGTGAGCAGTTCTTC. This translates into CASSQEAPHTSEQFF.

In this sample, this clone turned up once. The V call is TRBV6-1, the J call TRBJ1-5, with TRBD1 as a possible D gene (5 bases). The CDR3 extends over 15 amino acids. V lost 0 bases and J 6 bases, leaving 12 bases between the germline ends. CDR1 is MNHNS, CDR2 SASEGT, per germline. CDR3 region: CASSEARQGGQPQHF. CDR3 sequence (DNA): TGTGCCAGCAGTGAAGCGCGTCAGGGAGGTCAGCCCCAGCATTTT.

V is TRBV28 and J is TRBJ2-7, with TRBD1 matching 9 bases. V trimming: 5 bases; J trimming: 1 base; junction bases outside the gene matches: 9. The CDR3 has 16 amino acids. From germline, CDR1 is MDHEN and CDR2 SYDVKM. In nucleotides, the CDR3 is TGTGCCAGCAGTCTGAAGGCCGGGACAGGGTCCTACGAGCAGTACTTC. Amino acids: CASSLKAGTGSYEQYF.

A remark on this clone: A far larger clone is one nucleotide away, so this likely arose from a read error. Other DNA variants within this sample encode the same CDR3. The CDR3 nucleotides read TGTGCCTGGAGTCAGGAGACCGGGGGCACAGATACGCAGTATTTT. Protein: CAWSQETGGTDTQYF. This chain joins TRBV30 and TRBJ2-3; possibly TRBD2 for D (5 bases). The CDR3 contains 15 residues. The germline CDR1 and CDR2 sequences are GTSNPN and SVGIG (reference sequence). The germline V and J ends were trimmed by 2 bases and 1 base, with 13 bases remaining between them.

The V and J genes are TRBV7-2 and TRBJ1-1; tentative D call: TRBD1 (5 bases). This CDR3 has 15 residues. Trimming stripped 1 base from V and 0 bases from J, with 9 bases between. Germline CDR1 reads SGHTA; CDR2 reads FQGNSA. The chain's CDR3 is CASSLGRAMNTEAFF. In DNA form, the CDR3 reads TGTGCCAGCAGCTTAGGCAGGGCCATGAACACTGAAGCTTTCTTT.